This record concerns one T cell receptor beta chain sequence. Its antigen is as yet unknown. The CDR3 has 15 amino acids. Looked up from germline, CDR1 is MDHEN and CDR2 is SYDVKM. Trimming took 9 bases from V and 0 from J, leaving 15 bases between them. This sample was taken from a study of CD8 T cells in ankylosing spondylitis. TCRdb reanalysed the 5' RACE reads using MiXCR and keeps one entry per CDR3 protein. The profile shows fewer than 200,000 distinct CDR3 sequences, 18% of them singletons. Study-level results: Relatively scarce in peripheral blood, disease-linked clones were CD8+. Some of the motif variants had earlier been found in reactive arthritis patients' fluid and blood. Seemingly characteristic of ankylosing spondylitis blood was a TCR beta motif consisting of about 8 highly homologous variants. According to the report, clones linked to the disease were significantly enriched in matched synovial fluid samples taken from ankylosing spondylitis patients.

Sequencing input: blood, either unsorted or a sorted T cell fraction (not recorded which). This clonotype was obtained from a male donor with ankylosing spondylitis or in good health (not recorded which). The chain links TRBV28 to TRBJ2-1, with D unresolved. Here the CDR3 reads CARGPGLLSYNEQFF. The DNA for the CDR3 is TGTGCCAGGGGCCCCGGGCTCCTCTCCTACAATGAGCAGTTCTTC.